One and the same sample provided the 30 T cell receptor beta chains below, sequenced in a study of CD8 T cells in ankylosing spondylitis. MiXCR, applied by TCRdb to the 5' RACE reads, yields one record per CDR3 protein. The sample lists roughly 130,000 distinct CDR3 sequences; around 15% were seen once. The sequenced sample was blood, either unsorted or a sorted T cell fraction (not recorded which). The receptor source for this set is a female donor with ankylosing spondylitis or in good health (not recorded which).

The chain carries TRBV20-1 and TRBJ1-4; possible D gene TRBD1, 6 bases. The ends were cut back, 2 bases at V and 5 bases at J, with 24 bases in the middle. The CDR3 has 18 amino acids. The V gene's germline CDR1 is DFQATT and CDR2 SNEGSKA (reference sequence). CDR3 DNA sequence: TGCAGTGCTAGATTTAGGGGCGGGGGGCAAGTAGGGAATGAAAAACTGTTTTTT. Amino acid sequence: CSARFRGGGQVGNEKLFF.

This clonotype was recorded many times. The J gene is TRBJ2-1, the V gene TRBV5-1; no definite D call. CDR1 and CDR2 from the germline V gene are SGHRS and YFSETQ. The CDR3 totals 12 residues. The V gene lost 2 bases and the J gene lost 10 bases, with 10 bases spanning the gap. The CDR3 reads CASSFDVFEQFF. Here the CDR3 DNA reads TGCGCCAGCAGCTTCGACGTCTTCGAGCAGTTCTTC.

The V and J genes are TRBV20-1 and TRBJ2-7, with TRBD1 identical over 8 bases. V was clipped by 7 bases and J by 2 bases; unmatched bases: 10. The CDR3 consists of 14 residues. Germline loops: CDR1 DFQATT, CDR2 SNEGSKA (reference sequence). CDR3: CSVITGGIPYEQYF. CDR3 bases: TGCAGTGTTATAACAGGGGGTATCCCCTACGAGCAGTACTTC.

This clonotype showed up many times. The chain recombines TRBV29-1 with TRBJ2-7, with D hard to call. CDR1 is SQVTM, CDR2 ANQGSEA, per germline. The V and J ends lost 4 bases and 0 bases respectively, with 13 bases between them. The CDR3 loop spans 14 amino acids. CDR3 loop: CSVVGSGFSYEQYF. CDR3 nucleotides: TGCAGCGTTGTCGGTTCTGGTTTCTCCTACGAGCAGTACTTC.

The rearrangement uses TRBV20-1 and TRBJ2-1, with 8 bases identical to TRBD2. V trimming: 5 bases; J trimming: 3 bases; junction bases outside the gene matches: 3. This CDR3 is 13 amino acids long. Germline V gene sequence: CDR1 DFQATT, CDR2 SNEGSKA (reference sequence). The CDR3 sequence is CSARLAGYNEQFF. The CDR3 region has the DNA TGCAGTGCTCGGCTAGCGGGCTACAATGAGCAGTTCTTC.

This clonotype was counted only a few times. The rearrangement joins TRBV12-3 or TRBV12-4 to TRBJ1-5; D unresolved. Between the trimmed V and J ends, which lost 2 bases and 0 bases, there was a span of 11 bases. This CDR3 is built from 16 residues. DNA of the CDR3: TGTGCCAGCAGTTTAAATGGGAGAGGTAGCAATCAGCCCCAGCATTTT. It encodes CASSLNGRGSNQPQHF.

This clonotype was observed at least ten times. CDR3 in DNA: TGTGCCAGCAGTTCGAGGTGGCAAGAGACCCAGTACTTC. Its protein product is CASSSRWQETQYF. This chain connects TRBV27 to TRBJ2-5; D is unresolved. Germline V lookup: CDR1 MNHEY, CDR2 SMNVEV (reference sequence). The CDR3 totals 13 residues. Deletions cut 4 bases from V and 2 bases from J, with 8 bases between.

Of note for this clonotype: One base away lies a much larger clone, so this may be a sequencing read error. The gene calls are TRBV9 and TRBJ1-1; tentatively, D is TRBD1 (6 bases). Per the germline V gene, CDR1 is SGDLS and CDR2 is YYNGEE. The ends were cut back, 3 bases at V and 0 bases at J, with 15 bases in the middle. This CDR3 is 16 amino acids long. The CDR3 region is CASSGSGTRVNTEAFF. CDR3 coding DNA: TGTGCCAGCAGCGGATCCGGGACAAGGGTGAACACTGAAGCTTTCTTT.

The CDR3 loop reads CASSRTGDNQPQHF. Here the CDR3 DNA reads TGTGCCAGCAGCCGGACAGGCGACAATCAGCCCCAGCATTTT. The chain links TRBV5-6 to TRBJ1-5, with 7 bases fitting TRBD1. V shed 4 bases and J 3 bases; nucleotides not matched to a gene: 4. CDR1 is SGHDT and CDR2 is YYEEEE in the germline V gene. The length of the CDR3 is 14 residues.

The chain joins TRBV5-1 to TRBJ2-1; 7 bases map to TRBD1. V lost 2 bases and J lost 4; bases outside the gene matches: 6. CDR1 and CDR2 from the germline V gene are SGHRS and YFSETQ. The CDR3 is 15 amino acids. In nucleotides, the CDR3 is TGCGCCAGCAGCTTTGACAGGGTAATGTACAATGAGCAGTTCTTC. Its protein is CASSFDRVMYNEQFF. Based on the CDR3 plus reference TRBV5-1 and TRBJ2-1, the full variable domain is KAGVTQTPRYLIKTRGQQVTLSCSPISGHRSVSWYQQTPGQGLQFLFEYFSETQRNKGNFPGRFSGRQFSNSRSEMNVSTLELGDSALYLCASSFDRVMYNEQFFGPGTRLTVL.

This chain joins TRBV7-2 and TRBJ2-7; tentative D call: TRBD2 (6 bases). This CDR3 contains 14 residues. Germline values: CDR1 SGHTA, CDR2 FQGNSA. The V and J ends lost 1 base and 1 base respectively, with 8 bases between them. The CDR3 bases are TGTGCCAGCAGCTTAGATCGGGGGTCCTACGAGCAGTACTTC. The encoded protein is CASSLDRGSYEQYF.

The chain combines TRBV7-2 with TRBJ2-7, with 7 bases that match TRBD2. CDR1 and CDR2 (germline): SGHTA, FQGNSA. V was pared by 1 base and J by 6 bases, with 12 bases of the junction left unmatched. The CDR3 contains 16 residues. CDR3 DNA sequence: TGTGCCAGCAGCTTAGGATTACTAGCGCTAACGGGCGAGCAGTACTTC. Translating it yields CASSLGLLALTGEQYF.

This clonotype was observed many times. The rearrangement links TRBV2 to TRBJ2-7; D gene unclear. CDR3 length: 12 residues. CDR1 is SNHLY, CDR2 FYNNEI, per germline. V shed 3 bases and J shed 3 bases, with 6 bases lying between them. CDR3 coding DNA: TGTGCCAGCAGTGACCAGGTCTACGAGCAGTACTTC. Protein: CASSDQVYEQYF.

In this sample, this clonotype turned up many times. The J gene is TRBJ2-1, the V gene TRBV12-3 or TRBV12-4; D is unresolved. Trimming shortened V by 1 base and J by 9 bases, and 16 bases separated the two germline ends. The CDR3 length is 15 residues. CDR3 in amino acids: CASSLVLGLASEQFF. The CDR3 DNA sequence: TGTGCCAGCAGTTTAGTTCTGGGGTTGGCAAGTGAGCAGTTCTTC.

This clonotype has at least ten counts. This chain connects TRBV12-3 or TRBV12-4 to TRBJ1-3; a weak D match, TRBD1 (6 bases). The ends were cut back, 5 bases at V and 4 bases at J, with 12 bases in the middle. The CDR3 spans 14 residues. The CDR3 DNA sequence: TGTGCCAGCAGTAAACAGGGCTCCGGAAACACCATATATTTT. It specifies CASSKQGSGNTIYF.

This clonotype was counted ten times or more. The chain has TRBV2 and TRBJ1-1; TRBD1 might be the D (5 bases). CDR3 length: 15 residues. The V gene lost 7 bases and the J gene lost 11 bases, with 26 bases spanning the gap. The germline V gene has CDR1 SNHLY and CDR2 FYNNEI. The CDR3 DNA follows: TGTGCCAGCAACTCCCCCACAGGAATTAGGGGAAGGGCTTTCTTT. It codes for CASNSPTGIRGRAFF.

This clonotype showed up many times. The rearrangement uses TRBV10-3 and TRBJ2-5; possibly TRBD1 for D (5 bases). V was shortened by 6 bases and J by 5 bases, with 13 bases between the two germline ends. Germline CDR1 and CDR2: ENHRY and SYGVKD. The CDR3 consists of 13 residues. DNA for the CDR3: TGTGCCATCAGCATGGACAATTTGGAGACCCAGTACTTC. Translating gives CAISMDNLETQYF.

This clonotype was picked up a small number of times. The chain recombines TRBV20-1 with TRBJ1-4; TRBD1 matches 7 bases. The CDR3 is made up of 14 amino acids. CDR1 is DFQATT, CDR2 SNEGSKA, per germline (reference sequence). After removal of 6 bases from V and 8 bases from J, the junction contained 12 bases not matched to a gene. CDR3 nucleotide sequence: TGCAGTGCCAAACTGACAGGGTTGGACGAAAAACTGTTTTTT. It is translated as CSAKLTGLDEKLFF.

A word on this clonotype: One base away lies a much larger clone, so this may be a sequencing read error. This rearrangement joins TRBV12-3 or TRBV12-4 to TRBJ2-2; TRBD2 is a possible D gene (5 bases). CDR3 length equals 13 residues. CDR3 region: CAGSLSGAGELFF. CDR3 nucleotides: TGTGCCGGCAGTTTAAGCGGAGCCGGGGAGCTGTTTTTT.

This clonotype was counted between two and nine times. The chain combines TRBV21-1 with TRBJ1-5; the tabulated D call, TRBD1, remains unverified against the DNA. TRBV21-1 represents a pseudogene. The length of the CDR3 is 18 residues. CDR3: CASSKDGTGSHSNQPQHF. CDR3 DNA: TGTGCCAGCAGCAAAGATGGGACAGGGTCCCATAGCAATCAGCCCCAGCATTTT.

This clonotype appeared many times. The rearrangement uses TRBV10-3 and TRBJ2-1, with 12 bases identical to TRBD2. J was trimmed by 5 bases and V by 7 bases; bases with no gene match: 9. Germline CDR1 ENHRY, CDR2 SYGVKD. The CDR3 has 16 amino acids. The CDR3 region has the DNA TGTGCCATCACCTCGACACTAGCGGGGGGCAACAATGAGCAGTTCTTC. This translates into CAITSTLAGGNNEQFF.

The chain carries TRBV5-1 and TRBJ1-5; possible D gene TRBD1, 5 bases. V was cut by 3 bases and J by 3 bases, with 13 bases left in between. The length of the CDR3 is 15 residues. Germline V lookup: CDR1 SGHRS, CDR2 YFSETQ. CDR3 region: CASSWGPGNNQPQHF. DNA for the CDR3: TGCGCCAGCAGCTGGGGCCCAGGGAACAATCAGCCCCAGCATTTT. Full variable domain (missing parts from reference TRBV5-1 and TRBJ1-5): KAGVTQTPRYLIKTRGQQVTLSCSPISGHRSVSWYQQTPGQGLQFLFEYFSETQRNKGNFPGRFSGRQFSNSRSEMNVSTLELGDSALYLCASSWGPGNNQPQHFGDGTRLSIL.

This clonotype showed up just a few times. This chain links TRBV7-2 with TRBJ1-2, with D possibly matching TRBD1 (5 bases). The CDR3 extends over 13 amino acids. V dropped 1 base and J dropped 7 bases, with 10 bases sitting between them. CDR1 and CDR2 (germline): SGHTA, FQGNSA. The CDR3 DNA is TGTGCCAGCAGCTTAGGCAGGGAGGGTGGCTACACCTTC. This translates into CASSLGREGGYTF.

The chain recombines TRBV5-1 with TRBJ2-1; TRBD2 matches 7 bases. Germline CDR1 and CDR2: SGHRS and YFSETQ. The CDR3 contains 13 residues. J lost 8 bases, V lost 0 bases, and 2 bases had no gene match. This chain's CDR3 is CASSLERGDEQFF. Here the CDR3 DNA reads TGCGCCAGCAGCTTGGAACGGGGGGATGAGCAGTTCTTC.

This clonotype was counted a few times. The chain combines TRBV5-1 with TRBJ2-1; no definite D call. Trimming removed 1 base from V and 8 bases from J, with 13 bases in between. This CDR3 region has 14 residues. Germline V lookup: CDR1 SGHRS, CDR2 YFSETQ. The CDR3 spells CASSLNLAGDEQFF. The CDR3 region has the DNA TGCGCCAGCAGCTTGAACTTAGCTGGCGATGAGCAGTTCTTC.

This clonotype has more than one count but fewer than ten. The chain couples TRBV12-3 or TRBV12-4 to TRBJ2-5, with D hard to call. The V and J ends lost 3 bases and 3 bases respectively, with 5 bases between them. This CDR3 has 12 amino acids. CDR3 in DNA: TGTGCCAGCAGTTTCACGGAAGAGACCCAGTACTTC. Encoded protein: CASSFTEETQYF.

This clonotype appeared a few times. This chain connects TRBV4-1 to TRBJ2-7; 16 nucleotides match TRBD2. J gave up 2 bases and V 3 bases, and 7 bases lay outside the gene matches. From germline, CDR1 is MGHRA and CDR2 YSYEKL. This CDR3 spans 18 amino acids. The chain's CDR3 is CASSHPGLAGGHAYEQYF. The DNA for the CDR3 is TGCGCCAGCAGCCACCCGGGACTAGCGGGAGGGCACGCCTACGAGCAGTACTTC.

This clonotype was counted a few times. This chain's CDR3 is CASRITGGTEAFF. CDR3 DNA sequence: TGTGCCAGTAGGATAACAGGGGGGACTGAAGCTTTCTTT. This rearrangement joins TRBV19 to TRBJ1-1; TRBD1 matches 8 bases. Germline lookup yields CDR1 LNHDA and CDR2 SQIVND (reference sequence). The CDR3 has 13 residues. V trimming: 6 bases; J trimming: 5 bases; junction bases outside the gene matches: 5. Together with reference TRBV19 and TRBJ1-1, the CDR3 gives the full variable domain: DGGITQSPKYLFRKEGQNVTLSCEQNLNHDAMYWYRQDPGQGLRLIYYSQIVNDFQKGDIAEGYSVSREKKESFPLTVTSAQKNPTAFYLCASRITGGTEAFFGQGTRLTVV.

Concerning this clonotype: Possible read error: a much larger clone is one base away. This chain links TRBV20-1 with TRBJ2-1; D not resolved. Germline lookup yields CDR1 DFQATT and CDR2 SNEGSKA (reference sequence). The CDR3 totals 12 residues. V was clipped by 6 bases and J by 13 bases, with 19 bases between them. The CDR3 here is CSANDKAADQFF. CDR3 coding DNA: TGCAGTGCGAATGATAAAGCAGCTGACCAGTTCTTC.

This clonotype has just a few counts. The rearrangement joins TRBV2 to TRBJ1-5; 7 positions agree with TRBD1. Germline CDR1 is SNHLY and CDR2 is FYNNEI. The length of the CDR3 is 14 residues. With 3 bases clipped from V and 5 bases from J, the junction kept 4 bases outside the gene matches. DNA for the CDR3: TGTGCCAGCAGTGAGGGACAGAACTATCAGCCCCAGCATTTT. It translates to CASSEGQNYQPQHF.